These 13 T cell receptor beta chains share one sample of origin, sequenced in a study of blood T cell repertoires in COVID-19 (TCRdb year 2020). The method was the immunoSEQ multiplex PCR assay. TCRdb retrieved this table from immuneACCESS and kept in-frame rearrangements only. Not all clones are present; in checked studies, unresolved V genes account for under half, and no reason is known for the remainder. In this sample the table shows some 59,000 clones, roughly 80% of which occur a single time. Less than 25% of the sample rests with the top ten. Sample: peripheral blood. The receptor source for this set is a man older than 75 with active or convalescent COVID-19.

This clone was detected once. This sequence joins TRBV5-4 and TRBJ2-5, with a tentative D call TRBD1 (6 bases). The CDR3 has 17 amino acids. Trimming pared 4 bases from V and 5 bases from J, leaving 24 bases between. In germline, CDR1 is SGHNT, CDR2 YYREEE (reference sequence). The chain's CDR3 is CASSRLLDSNQFETQYF. The CDR3 nucleotides read TGTGCCAGCAGCCGCCTTTTGGACAGCAACCAATTTGAGACCCAGTACTTC.

This clone was seen only a few times. V usage is TRBV29-1 and J usage is TRBJ1-5; D remains ambiguous. CDR3 size: 15 residues. V lost 7 bases and J 2 bases, leaving 18 bases between the germline ends. Germline V CDR1 and CDR2: SQVTM, ANQGSEA. In DNA, the CDR3 is TGCAGCGCCAGCGACGGGTTTTTGGGCAATCAGCCCCAGCATTTT. It is translated as CSASDGFLGNQPQHF.

V and J are TRBV15 and TRBJ2-3; D might be TRBD2 (6 bases). CDR1 is LNHNV and CDR2 is YYDKDF in the germline V gene (reference sequence). This CDR3 has 13 residues. The V end lost 0 bases, the J end lost 7 bases, and 8 bases lay between the germline ends. CDR3 coding DNA: TGTGCCACCAGCAGAGAGGGGAGGTATACGCAGTATTTT. Protein: CATSREGRYTQYF.

V and J are TRBV15 and TRBJ1-1; D possibly corresponds to TRBD1 (5 bases). The CDR3 consists of 13 residues. Trimming shortened V by 5 bases and J by 7 bases, and 14 bases separated the two germline ends. Per the germline V gene, CDR1 is LNHNV and CDR2 is YYDKDF (reference sequence). CDR3 DNA sequence: TGTGCCACCAGCCCAGGGCTTGGGGTTGAAGCTTTCTTT. Its protein product is CATSPGLGVEAFF. The variable domain in full, with the rest retrieved from reference TRBV15 and TRBJ1-1, is DAMVIQNPRYQVTQFGKPVTLSCSQTLNHNVMYWYQQKSSQAPKLLFHYYDKDFNNEADTPDNFQSRRPNTSFCFLDIRSPGLGDTAMYLCATSPGLGVEAFFGQGTRLTVV.

The chain recombines TRBV15 with TRBJ1-2; no definite D call. With 0 bases removed from V and 7 bases from J, the gap between germline ends came to 15 bases. The CDR3 sequence is 15 residues long. CDR1 LNHNV and CDR2 YYDKDF come from the germline V gene (reference sequence). CDR3 nucleotide sequence: TGTGCCACCAGCAGAGATCGAGGGAGTAGTTTTGGCTACACCTTC. Its protein product is CATSRDRGSSFGYTF.

The chain is built from TRBV24-1 and TRBJ2-3; 9 bases are a match to TRBD2. The CDR3 is made up of 14 amino acids. Germline lookup yields CDR1 KGHDR and CDR2 SFDVKD. V was clipped by 10 bases and J by 1 base; unmatched bases: 5. The CDR3 DNA is TGTGCCACGACAGCGGGAGGACGCACAGATACGCAGTATTTT. As protein: CATTAGGRTDTQYF.

The chain uses TRBV19 and TRBJ1-5; 8 bases agree with TRBD1. The V gene's germline CDR1 is LNHDA and CDR2 SQIVND (reference sequence). The trim removed 5 bases at V and 2 bases at J, leaving 8 bases unmatched. This CDR3 region has 16 residues. CDR3 amino acids: CASSSWTGLGNQPQHF. In DNA form, the CDR3 reads TGTGCCAGTAGTTCCTGGACAGGGCTCGGCAATCAGCCCCAGCATTTT.

A remark on this clone: One end of the junction does not line up with germline, which may come from a read error. The rearrangement links TRBV6-5 to TRBJ1-1; 8 positions agree with TRBD1. The CDR3 is 15 amino acids. The germline V gene encodes CDR1 MNHEY and CDR2 SVGAGI. The CDR3 loop reads CATSPGTGSNTEAFF. The DNA of the CDR3 is TGTGCCACCAGTCCCGGGACAGGATCGAACACTGAAGCTTTCTTT.

A few counts support this clone. The chain employs TRBV28 and TRBJ2-3; 15 bases map to TRBD2. This CDR3 contains 18 residues. Germline V gene lookup returns CDR1 MDHEN and CDR2 SYDVKM. Germline trimming cut 3 bases from V and 0 bases from J; bases unmatched to any gene: 4. CDR3 bases: TGTGCCAGCAGTTTGGGGACTAGCGGGAGGATTAGCACAGATACGCAGTATTTT. This codes for CASSLGTSGRISTDTQYF.

The chain links TRBV19 to TRBJ2-3, with D hard to call. This CDR3 contains 15 residues. Per germline, CDR1 LNHDA and CDR2 SQIVND (reference sequence). Between the trimmed V and J ends, which lost 6 bases and 2 bases, there was a span of 15 bases. CDR3 region: CASRGQAKVTDTQYF. The CDR3 nucleotides read TGTGCCAGTAGAGGCCAGGCAAAAGTCACAGATACGCAGTATTTT.

V and J are TRBV12-5 and TRBJ2-3; 7 nucleotides agree with TRBD2. CDR1 and CDR2 (germline): LGHNT, FRNRAP. The length of the CDR3 is 17 residues. The V segment lost 2 bases and the J segment 2 bases; nucleotides outside the gene matches: 10. For the CDR3, the DNA is TGTGCTAGTGGTTTGCCTCCCGCCGGGACTACCACAGATACGCAGTATTTT. Residues: CASGLPPAGTTTDTQYF.

The genes are TRBV3-1 (or the pseudogene TRBV3-2) and TRBJ2-3, with 7 bases aligning to TRBD2. The length of the CDR3 is 15 residues. Trimming at V came to 1 base and at J to 3 bases, leaving 4 bases not matched to a gene. CDR1 and CDR2 (germline): LGHDT, YNNKEL (reference sequence). The CDR3 coding sequence is TGTGCCAGCAGCCAAGGGGTGGGGGGGACAGATACGCAGTATTTT. Translation gives CASSQGVGGTDTQYF.

The V gene is TRBV9, the J gene TRBJ2-1, with 8 bases matching TRBD2. CDR1 is SGDLS and CDR2 is YYNGEE in the germline V gene. Losses at the gene ends were 1 base for V and 8 bases for J; bases not matched to a gene: 20. The CDR3 loop spans 19 amino acids. The CDR3 here is CASSVSKWAGGKQRDEQFF. CDR3 DNA sequence: TGTGCCAGCAGCGTATCAAAGTGGGCGGGGGGCAAACAAAGGGATGAGCAGTTCTTC.